This T cell receptor (beta chain) stems from a study of blood T cells in healthy people across ages. Study outcomes and limitations: Diversity estimates from one million T cells were considered underestimates.

This clonotype was recorded a few times. No antigen is known for it. A second PCR of 7 to 11 cycles used a sample-barcoded 5' primer and a J-beta primer mix. MiXCR was run by TCRdb on the 5' RACE reads, yielding one entry per CDR3 protein. The data contain over 1,500,000 distinct CDR3 sequences, approximately 40% of them seen just once; the ten biggest clones take up around 23%. Every sample yielded at least 6.5 million isolated PBMCs. Each sample yielded at least 6 micrograms of PBMC total RNA. The CDR3 is 15 amino acids. With 4 bases clipped from V and 0 bases from J, the junction kept 7 bases outside the gene matches. In germline, CDR1 is DFQATT, CDR2 SNEGSKA (reference sequence).

This clonotype was sampled from a human donor in good health. The chain combines TRBV20-1 with TRBJ2-7, with TRBD1 matching over 9 bases. Sequencing input: blood. CDR3 DNA sequence: TGCAGTGCTACCAAAAGGGGACAGGGCTCCTACGAGCAGTACTTC. Its protein product is CSATKRGQGSYEQYF.